Listed below are T cell receptor beta chains from one sample, sequenced in a study of T cell repertoires in cytomegalovirus infection. TCRdb independently ran MiXCR on the reads; one entry per CDR3 protein. The sample comprises about 740,000 distinct CDR3 sequences, roughly 35% of which are singletons, and 2.5% to 3.5% rests with the top ten. Source material: PBMCs. All receptors derive from a human donor in good health (CMV status not recorded). Some clones in this sample may be carry-over from other donors' samples. Both conserved end residues are part of each CDR3. D genes are given only for firm matches. Clone sizes are given selectively: once, few, many, or a class where the clone is expanded.

len,d_gene,j_gene,v_gene,abundance,CDR3aa
12,.,TRBJ2-3,TRBV24-1,.,CATSDHTDTQYF
15,.,TRBJ2-7,TRBV19,.,CASSIIGRREDEQYF
14,.,TRBJ1-1,TRBV6-1,.,CASYSDRPNTEAFF
15,TRBD1,TRBJ2-2,TRBV7-8,few,CASSSTGANTGELFF
17,.,TRBJ2-1,TRBV14,few,CASSLTGARWGYNEQFF
12,.,TRBJ2-7,TRBV10-3,few,CAISAGSHEQYF
14,TRBD1,TRBJ2-1,TRBV28,few,CASRGTGLYNEQFF
18,.,TRBJ2-3,TRBV28,.,CASTSKLRTGLYTDTQYF
16,TRBD1,TRBJ1-5,TRBV20-1,few,CSARDRVRGANQPQHF
14,TRBD2,TRBJ2-2,TRBV20-1,.,CSASGGGATGELIF
16,.,TRBJ2-7,TRBV4-1,many,CASSQASVRWPYEQYF
14,.,TRBJ2-1,TRBV11-2,many,CASSAGLLSNEQFF
13,TRBD1,TRBJ1-1,TRBV12-3/TRBV12-4,few,CASRVGQGLSAFF
12,.,TRBJ1-5,TRBV27,few,CASGQHNQPQHF
14,.,TRBJ1-4,TRBV7-2,.,CASSLRERREKLFF
12,TRBD1,TRBJ1-1,TRBV6-2/TRBV6-3,.,CAGQGMNTEAFF
11,.,TRBJ2-7,TRBV12-3/TRBV12-4,.,CASKGHHEQYF
15,TRBD1,TRBJ2-7,TRBV12-3/TRBV12-4,.,CASSLQGTIWNEQYF
15,.,TRBJ2-5,TRBV25-1,.,CASSQLGGGAETQYF
16,.,TRBJ2-5,TRBV24-1,.,CATSSHISTGKETQYF
15,TRBD1,TRBJ2-7,TRBV7-9,.,CASSFTQGSSYEQYF
14,.,TRBJ2-3,TRBV7-2,.,CASSLVANTDTQYF
18,TRBD2,TRBJ2-7,TRBV6-4,.,CASSDSPTGRVDSYEQYF
15,.,TRBJ1-1,TRBV30,.,CAWSVLRGANTEAFF
14,TRBD1,TRBJ1-1,TRBV7-3,few,CASSLDRVDTEAFF